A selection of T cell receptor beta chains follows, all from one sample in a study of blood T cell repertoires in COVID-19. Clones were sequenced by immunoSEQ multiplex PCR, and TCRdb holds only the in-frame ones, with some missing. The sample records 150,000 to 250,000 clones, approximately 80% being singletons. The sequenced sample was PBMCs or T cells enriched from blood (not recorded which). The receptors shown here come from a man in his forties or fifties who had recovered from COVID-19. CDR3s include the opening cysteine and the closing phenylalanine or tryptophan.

cdr3_aa: CASSVHDAGDDYGYTF; v_call: TRBV9
cdr3_aa: CASSDVRTNTGELFF; v_call: TRBV25-1
cdr3_aa: CASHTNTEAFF; v_call: TRBV5-1
cdr3_aa: CASSVGTTSGRRYEQYF; v_call: TRBV9
cdr3_aa: CASSVGSGNTGELFF; v_call: TRBV9
cdr3_aa: CASRSQGKGFTGELFF; v_call: TRBV19
cdr3_aa: CASSSGTGLEAFF; v_call: TRBV7-9
cdr3_aa: CASSLADTFTDTQYF; v_call: TRBV5-5
cdr3_aa: CASSEPETYEQYF; v_call: TRBV6-1
cdr3_aa: CASRLAGLNEQFF; v_call: TRBV7-3
cdr3_aa: CASSYSKGLSTEAFF; v_call: TRBV6-5
cdr3_aa: CASSQTIGTSLPDTQYF; v_call: TRBV7-3
cdr3_aa: CASSHDPSGIYNEQFF; v_call: TRBV14
cdr3_aa: CASGDLGGRRYTF; v_call: TRBV25-1
cdr3_aa: CASSQDKSGGRGYTF; v_call: TRBV3-1/TRBV3-2
cdr3_aa: CATGTSGLTGELFF; v_call: TRBV15
cdr3_aa: CASSEQGPIRTDTQYF; v_call: TRBV6-1
cdr3_aa: CASSSSFGTGQAFF; v_call: TRBV28
cdr3_aa: CASSGRTGPTNTEAFF; v_call: TRBV6-1
cdr3_aa: CASSVDSSSTVGYTF; v_call: TRBV5-4
cdr3_aa: CASSRTGGDGELFF; v_call: TRBV7-2
cdr3_aa: CASSWDTQEWETQYF; v_call: TRBV7-8
cdr3_aa: CASSPSANYGYTF; v_call: TRBV18
cdr3_aa: CASSLPVGGSQETQYF; v_call: TRBV7-9
cdr3_aa: CASGRDSYNEQFF; v_call: TRBV28
cdr3_aa: CASSLTPEAIYGYTF; v_call: TRBV11-2
cdr3_aa: CASSYRREGIHEQFF; v_call: TRBV6-5
cdr3_aa: CASSLEGTIYF; v_call: TRBV5-4
cdr3_aa: CASRQQGETQYF; v_call: TRBV12-3/TRBV12-4
cdr3_aa: CAISGPQTGSGELFF; v_call: TRBV10-3
cdr3_aa: CASSYVLAGAFEQFF; v_call: TRBV6-2/TRBV6-3
cdr3_aa: CASSKRVAQASYEQYF; v_call: TRBV3-1/TRBV3-2
cdr3_aa: CASSLSGQLFITNEKLFF; v_call: TRBV7-9
cdr3_aa: CASSSRQGGEKLFF; v_call: TRBV11-2
cdr3_aa: CASSFKGGTYGYTF; v_call: TRBV7-2
cdr3_aa: CASSFATRPHRNSPLHF; v_call: TRBV7-2
cdr3_aa: CASSNMGTPDREKLFF; v_call: TRBV2
cdr3_aa: CASSSYQGGNYGYTF; v_call: TRBV11-2
cdr3_aa: CASGQDSPLHF; v_call: TRBV6-5